This T cell receptor beta chain was sequenced in a study of T cell responses to AZD1222 COVID-19 vaccine. Across the study: Timing groups of about 4 and about 12 weeks for second doses were pooled.

Sequencing used immunoSEQ multiplex PCR; TCRdb keeps in-frame clones, though not all of them. This sample yields approximately 150,000 clones, of which roughly nine tenths are seen a single time; roughly 1.7% belongs to the top ten. A note on this clone: Antigen unknown.

Study-wide results and limits: Baseline seropositivity characterized only a handful of AZD1222 recipients. Mostly white British, mostly female donors; authors suggested clonal diversity may be underestimated.

This CDR3 has 16 residues. Germline-derived CDR1 and CDR2 are SGHKS and YYEKEE (reference sequence). The V gene lost 4 bases and the J gene lost 0 bases, with 13 bases spanning the gap. The TCR comes from an adult in good health. V usage is TRBV5-5 and J usage is TRBJ1-4; D call uncertain. The specimen was peripheral blood, collected on day 0 of AZD1222 vaccination. The CDR3 sequence: CASSPDWEATNEKLFF. CDR3 DNA sequence: TGTGCCAGCAGCCCCGATTGGGAAGCAACTAATGAAAAACTGTTTTTT.